The TCR beta chain described here comes from a study of control samples from healthy donors and cancer patients. The V and J ends lost 3 bases and 0 bases, in that order; junction bases with no gene match: 5. CDR1 and CDR2 from the germline V gene are LGHNA and YNFKEQ. The CDR3 spans 17 residues. Assay used: immunoSEQ multiplex PCR; TCRdb lists only in-frame clones, some missing. The sample holds 100,000 or so clones; about 91% are singletons and the top ten take less than 2.5%. This chain connects TRBV4-2 to TRBJ2-1; 10 bases fit TRBD2. The TCR sequence derives from a woman aged 18-29 years in good health. The source material was blood. CDR3 amino acids: CASSHVGLAASYNEQFF. The CDR3 DNA sequence: TGTGCCAGCAGCCACGTCGGACTAGCGGCCTCCTACAATGAGCAGTTCTTC.